The 30 T cell receptor beta chains below were found in one sample sequenced in a study of cytomegalovirus exposure and HLA in healthy donors. Method: immunoSEQ multiplex PCR; TCRdb's copy keeps in-frame clones and lacks some. Of about 64,000 clones in the sample, 92% are singletons; the top ten hold 1.3%. Sequencing was carried out using PBMCs. Receptors were obtained from a woman between 18 and 30 years old in good health and CMV-seronegative.

This sequence joins TRBV28 and TRBJ2-4, with 7 bases matching TRBD2. V dropped 0 bases and J dropped 3; count of bases not matched to a gene: 5. Germline lookup yields CDR1 MDHEN and CDR2 SYDVKM. The CDR3 length is 16 residues. CDR3 DNA: TGTGCCAGCAGTTTATGGGCTAGCGGCTTCAAAAACATTCAGTACTTC. Amino acid sequence: CASSLWASGFKNIQYF.

This sequence joins TRBV19 and TRBJ2-3; D might be TRBD2 (5 bases). Germline CDR1 reads LNHDA; CDR2 reads SQIVND (reference sequence). Trimming pared 4 bases from V and 4 bases from J, leaving 12 bases between. CDR3 length: 14 amino acids. The CDR3 nucleotides are TGTGCCAGTAGTAGCAGCGGAGGTTCAGATACGCAGTATTTT. This gives the protein CASSSSGGSDTQYF.

A single count supports this clone. This chain uses TRBV7-2 with TRBJ2-2, with D possibly TRBD2 on 5 matching bases. There are 15 residues in the CDR3. V was clipped by 3 bases and J by 1 base, with 9 bases between them. Germline assignment: CDR1 SGHTA and CDR2 FQGNSA. The CDR3 region is CASSLTSGNTGELFF. The CDR3 region has the DNA TGTGCCAGCAGCTTGACCAGCGGGAACACCGGGGAGCTGTTTTTT.

The rearrangement links TRBV4-1 to TRBJ1-2; D gene unclear. V lost 3 bases and J 2 bases, leaving 4 bases between the germline ends. Germline V gives CDR1 MGHRA, CDR2 YSYEKL. This CDR3 has 12 residues. The CDR3 reads CASSHVNYGYTF. As DNA, the CDR3 is TGCGCCAGCAGCCACGTCAACTATGGCTACACCTTC.

This clone was recorded once. This sequence joins TRBV28 and TRBJ2-3, with D perhaps TRBD2 (5 bases). This CDR3 is built from 14 residues. V dropped 10 bases and J dropped 2 bases, with 16 bases sitting between them. Germline V gene lookup returns CDR1 MDHEN and CDR2 SYDVKM. The CDR3 DNA follows: TGTGCCACTACCCCCGGGAACCCCACAGATACGCAGTATTTT. It encodes CATTPGNPTDTQYF.

The chain recombines TRBV7-2 with TRBJ2-7, with TRBD2 matching 7 bases. Germline V lookup: CDR1 SGHTA, CDR2 FQGNSA. Trimming at V came to 2 bases and at J to 4 bases, leaving 11 bases not matched to a gene. CDR3 length: 16 residues. CDR3 amino acids: CASSLMTGDYSYEQYF. The CDR3 DNA is TGTGCCAGCAGCTTAATGACGGGGGACTACTCGTACGAGCAGTACTTC.

The gene calls are TRBV15 and TRBJ1-5; 10 positions agree with TRBD1. The CDR3 is 15 amino acids. Trimming cost V 7 bases and J 5 bases; bases outside gene matches: 8. Germline V gene sequence: CDR1 LNHNV, CDR2 YYDKDF (reference sequence). This CDR3 reads CATKTTGGADQPQHF. DNA for the CDR3: TGTGCCACCAAGACGACAGGGGGCGCGGATCAGCCCCAGCATTTT.

This chain connects TRBV2 to TRBJ1-4, with 8 bases identical to TRBD1. This CDR3 has 14 residues. V lost 6 bases and J lost 4; bases outside the gene matches: 4. Germline V CDR1 and CDR2: SNHLY, FYNNEI. The CDR3 DNA follows: TGTGCCAGCAGCAACAGGGGGATTAATGAAAAACTGTTTTTT. Translation gives CASSNRGINEKLFF.

The J gene is TRBJ1-1, the V gene TRBV6-1; the D gene is possibly TRBD1 (6 bases). The CDR3 runs 13 residues. Germline V lookup: CDR1 MNHNS, CDR2 SASEGT. The ends were cut back, 1 base at V and 6 bases at J, with 9 bases in the middle. CDR3 DNA sequence: TGTGCCAGCAGTGAAGACAGGGTAGCTGAAGCTTTCTTT. Its protein is CASSEDRVAEAFF.

J is TRBJ2-7 and V is TRBV6-1, with D maybe TRBD2 (6 bases). There are 14 residues in the CDR3. The V and J ends lost 7 bases and 1 base respectively, with 14 bases between them. Germline assignment: CDR1 MNHNS and CDR2 SASEGT. The CDR3 loop reads CASNIPGLSYEQYF. The CDR3 DNA is TGTGCCAGCAACATTCCGGGACTGTCCTACGAGCAGTACTTC.

J is TRBJ2-7 and V is TRBV21-1; the D call of TRBD2 is as the table states it, not checked on the DNA. TRBV21-1 is a listed pseudogene. The CDR3 covers 15 residues. CDR3 loop: CASSNGRNRAYEQYF. The DNA for the CDR3 is TGTGCCAGCAGCAATGGGAGAAACAGAGCCTACGAGCAGTACTTC.

The V and J genes are TRBV5-4 and TRBJ2-3, with a tentative D call TRBD2 (5 bases). This CDR3 spans 13 amino acids. The V end lost 2 bases, the J end lost 4 bases, and 8 bases lay between the germline ends. From germline, CDR1 is SGHNT and CDR2 YYREEE (reference sequence). CDR3 coding DNA: TGTGCCAGCAGCTTAACAGCGGCAGATACGCAGTATTTT. This gives the protein CASSLTAADTQYF.

The rearrangement links TRBV10-2 to TRBJ2-7; TRBD1 agrees at 8 bases. The germline V gene encodes CDR1 WSHSY and CDR2 SAAADI. This CDR3 has 14 residues. J gave up 0 bases and V 6 bases, and 4 bases lay outside the gene matches. The CDR3 nucleotides read TGCGCCAGCAGACCCAGGGGGCTCTCCTACGAGCAGTACTTC. Amino acids: CASRPRGLSYEQYF.

The chain uses TRBV6-6 and TRBJ2-4; the match to TRBD1 covers 7 bases. The ends lost 0 bases at V and 11 bases at J; junction bases unmatched: 4. CDR1 and CDR2 from the germline V gene are MNHNY and SVGAGI (reference sequence). The CDR3 totals 13 residues. Here the CDR3 reads CASSYSRQGLQYF. CDR3 nucleotides: TGTGCCAGCAGTTACTCGAGACAGGGCCTTCAGTACTTC.

The V gene is TRBV4-2, the J gene TRBJ1-2; D gene unclear. Deletions cut 2 bases from V and 6 bases from J, with 13 bases between. CDR1 LGHNA and CDR2 YNFKEQ come from the germline V gene. There are 14 residues in the CDR3. The CDR3 region has the DNA TGTGCCAGCAGCCAACCTGCGGGGAGGGATGGCTACACCTTC. As protein: CASSQPAGRDGYTF.

The genes are TRBV12-5 and TRBJ2-3, with 7 bases matching TRBD1. With V trimmed by 0 bases and J by 1 base, 4 bases remained unmatched. Germline V CDR1 and CDR2: LGHNT, FRNRAP. The CDR3 extends over 16 amino acids. The CDR3 region has the DNA TGTGCTAGTGGTTTGGTTCCGAGGGGGCGCACAGATACGCAGTATTTT. Protein product: CASGLVPRGRTDTQYF.

The genes are TRBV7-2 and TRBJ2-1; D is undetermined. Looked up from germline, CDR1 is SGHTA and CDR2 is FQGNSA. The CDR3 consists of 15 residues. Trimming pared 6 bases from V and 8 bases from J, leaving 20 bases between. The CDR3 nucleotides are TGTGCCAGCAGTCTCACAGATTGGGTTCGGTATGAGCAGTTCTTC. It translates to CASSLTDWVRYEQFF.

The table lists this clone with a few counts. The chain links TRBV27 to TRBJ2-1; D may be TRBD1 (5 bases). V was trimmed by 8 bases and J by 4 bases, leaving 12 bases between them. CDR3 length equals 13 residues. Looked up from germline, CDR1 is MNHEY and CDR2 is SMNVEV (reference sequence). Here the CDR3 DNA reads TGTGCCAGCGCCAGGGCCCAATACAATGAGCAGTTCTTC. It codes for CASARAQYNEQFF.

The rearrangement links TRBV6-1 to TRBJ2-4; 9 nucleotides match TRBD1. From germline, CDR1 is MNHNS and CDR2 SASEGT. Trimming cost V 8 bases and J 9 bases; bases outside gene matches: 8. The CDR3 has 13 amino acids. The DNA for the CDR3 is TGTGCCAGCGGGGGACAGGGAATGGGCATTCAGTACTTC. This gives the protein CASGGQGMGIQYF.

The V and J genes are TRBV28 and TRBJ1-2; D is uncertain. Trimming took off 5 bases at V and 3 bases at J, with 10 bases between the two ends. The CDR3 is 13 residues long. Germline loops: CDR1 MDHEN, CDR2 SYDVKM. This CDR3 reads CASSLLEDYGYTF. CDR3 bases: TGTGCCAGCAGTCTCCTGGAGGACTATGGCTACACCTTC.

This clone appeared once. The chain uses TRBV4-3 and TRBJ2-7; perhaps TRBD1 as D (5 bases). This CDR3 has 14 amino acids. Germline CDR1 is LGHNA and CDR2 is YSLEER. Trimming stripped 4 bases from V and 2 bases from J, with 12 bases between. The CDR3 DNA reads as TGCGCCAGCAGCCGGGGCCTAGAGGCCTACGAGCAGTACTTC. Its translation: CASSRGLEAYEQYF.

This clone was counted only a few times. The chain uses TRBV29-1 and TRBJ1-2; D remains unclear. The CDR3 spans 11 residues. The germline V gene encodes CDR1 SQVTM and CDR2 ANQGSEA. The ends were cut back, 6 bases at V and 6 bases at J, with 11 bases in the middle. The CDR3 loop is CSVDRLNGYTF. CDR3 nucleotide sequence: TGCAGCGTGGATCGACTCAATGGCTACACCTTC.

This chain joins TRBV19 and TRBJ2-1; D perhaps matches TRBD2 (6 bases). V gave up 3 bases and J gave up 7 bases, with 13 bases separating them. The CDR3 has 14 residues. Germline V gene lookup returns CDR1 LNHDA and CDR2 SQIVND (reference sequence). CDR3 nucleotide sequence: TGTGCCAGTAGTATCGAAGCGGGTTGGAATGAGCAGTTCTTC. It encodes CASSIEAGWNEQFF.

This chain links TRBV5-1 with TRBJ2-7; 7 bases line up with TRBD2. The germline gives CDR1 SGHRS, CDR2 YFSETQ. The CDR3 consists of 16 residues. The junction had 8 bases not matched to a gene; V was cut back by 0 bases and J by 2 bases. The CDR3 DNA is TGCGCCAGCAGCTTGGCGTCTTCGGGGGGAACCTACGAGCAGTACTTC. Its protein is CASSLASSGGTYEQYF.

The chain has TRBV6-4 and TRBJ2-7; D is unresolved. The CDR3 runs 14 residues. CDR1 MRHNA and CDR2 SNTAGT come from the germline V gene. V was cut by 3 bases and J by 1 base, with 10 bases left in between. This CDR3 is CASSEEIGSYEQYF. CDR3 nucleotide sequence: TGTGCCAGCAGTGAAGAAATCGGGTCCTACGAGCAGTACTTC.

The chain employs TRBV9 and TRBJ2-7, with a tentative D call TRBD2 (5 bases). Germline V gene data show CDR1 as SGDLS and CDR2 as YYNGEE. The V end lost 0 bases, the J end lost 5 bases, and 12 bases lay between the germline ends. The CDR3 has 14 residues. The CDR3 DNA sequence: TGTGCCAGCAGCGTAGTAGGCGGGTTCAACGAGCAGTACTTC. It yields the protein CASSVVGGFNEQYF.

The J gene is TRBJ2-1, the V gene TRBV4-3, with TRBD2 matching 12 bases. The germline V gene has CDR1 LGHNA and CDR2 YSLEER. With V trimmed by 0 bases and J by 5 bases, 5 bases remained unmatched. CDR3 length equals 17 residues. This CDR3 reads CASSQEPSGRAHNEQFF. The CDR3 DNA sequence: TGCGCCAGCAGCCAAGAACCTAGCGGGAGGGCCCACAATGAGCAGTTCTTC.

This chain connects TRBV6-5 to TRBJ2-7; D uncertain. Germline V gene sequence: CDR1 MNHEY, CDR2 SVGAGI. V was pared by 2 bases and J by 1 base, with 12 bases between. CDR3 size: 15 residues. The CDR3 is CASSYQPGLSYEQYF. The CDR3 region has the DNA TGTGCCAGCAGTTACCAGCCAGGATTATCCTACGAGCAGTACTTC.

The V gene is TRBV14, the J gene TRBJ2-3; TRBD2 is a possible D gene (5 bases). This CDR3 is 17 amino acids long. The V end lost 0 bases, the J end lost 0 bases, and 13 bases lay between the germline ends. Germline assignment: CDR1 SGHDN and CDR2 FVKESK. This chain's CDR3 is CASSQDPGRVSTDTQYF. The DNA for the CDR3 is TGTGCCAGCAGCCAAGATCCTGGGCGGGTTAGCACAGATACGCAGTATTTT.

V is TRBV6-1 and J is TRBJ1-5; 7 nucleotides agree with TRBD1. From germline, CDR1 is MNHNS and CDR2 SASEGT. Germline trimming cut 2 bases from V and 2 bases from J; bases unmatched to any gene: 9. The CDR3 loop spans 17 amino acids. CDR3 sequence: CASSEKRGQVGNQPQHF. CDR3 nucleotide sequence: TGTGCCAGCAGTGAAAAGAGGGGGCAGGTGGGCAATCAGCCCCAGCATTTT.